One sample yielded the 19 T cell receptor beta chains listed below, sequenced in a study of blood T cells in healthy people across ages. Next came a second PCR, run for about 6 to 11 cycles, which used a sample-barcoded 5' primer along with a J-beta primer mix. TCRdb redid the calling of the 5' RACE reads with MiXCR, one entry per CDR3 protein. The data contain roughly 1.6 million distinct CDR3 sequences, roughly 32% of them singletons. The sequencing sample was made of blood. The origin of the receptors is a young woman in good health.

The chain carries TRBV10-3 and TRBJ2-2; 9 bases are a match to TRBD2. This CDR3 has 16 residues. V lost 0 bases to trimming and J lost 7 bases; unmatched junction nucleotides: 6. The germline V gene has CDR1 ENHRY and CDR2 SYGVKD. Here the CDR3 DNA reads TGTGCCATCAGTGAGTCGGCTAGCGGGGATGTCGGGGAGCTGTTTTTT. Translated, it gives CAISESASGDVGELFF.

The table lists this clonotype with a count of one. The genes are TRBV5-1 and TRBJ2-7, with D perhaps matching TRBD1 or TRBD2 (5 bases each). Germline V gives CDR1 SGHRS, CDR2 YFSETQ. V dropped 2 bases and J dropped 3 bases, with 18 bases sitting between them. This CDR3 spans 16 amino acids. CDR3 nucleotide sequence: TGCGCCAGCAGCTTTACGCCGGGACGGCAGTTCTACGAGCAGTACTTC. The encoded protein is CASSFTPGRQFYEQYF.

The chain carries TRBV15 and TRBJ2-7, with a tentative D call TRBD2 (5 bases). Trimming took 1 base from V and 5 from J, leaving 15 bases between them. The CDR3 totals 15 residues. Germline V gene data show CDR1 as LNHNV and CDR2 as YYDKDF (reference sequence). The CDR3 sequence is CATSRGVGREDEQYF. CDR3 nucleotides: TGTGCCACCAGCAGAGGAGTAGGCCGGGAAGACGAGCAGTACTTC.

The rearrangement links TRBV29-1 to TRBJ1-1, with D possibly TRBD1 on 5 matching bases. The CDR3 sequence is 14 residues long. The germline CDR1 and CDR2 sequences are SQVTM and ANQGSEA. V was cut by 5 bases and J by 0 bases, with 13 bases left in between. CDR3 sequence: CSVLGPALNTEAFF. The CDR3 nucleotides are TGCAGCGTTTTGGGGCCGGCTCTGAACACTGAAGCTTTCTTT.

The rearrangement uses TRBV30 and TRBJ1-1; unclear D gene. The CDR3 runs to 13 residues. The germline V gene encodes CDR1 GTSNPN and CDR2 SVGIG (reference sequence). V shed 3 bases and J shed 5 bases, with 13 bases lying between them. The CDR3 coding sequence is TGTGCCTGGAGGAAAAAAAGAAGTACTGAAGCTTTCTTT. Translating gives CAWRKKRSTEAFF.

The gene calls are TRBV2 and TRBJ2-5; D gene ambiguous. CDR1 is SNHLY, CDR2 FYNNEI, per germline. Trimming shortened V by 6 bases and J by 7 bases, and 18 bases separated the two germline ends. This CDR3 is built from 14 residues. CDR3 residues: CASRSLPAERTQYF. The CDR3 DNA reads as TGTGCCAGCAGGTCCCTTCCGGCAGAAAGGACCCAGTACTTC. Looking up the rest from reference TRBV2 and TRBJ2-5 gives the full variable domain: EPEVTQTPSHQVTQMGQEVILRCVPISNHLYFYWYRQILGQKVEFLVSFYNNEISEKSEIFDDQFSVERPDGSNFTLKIRSTKLEDSAMYFCASRSLPAERTQYFGPGTRLLVL.

This clonotype was seen only a few times. This chain connects TRBV7-9 to TRBJ2-5; 10 bases are a match to TRBD1. Looked up from germline, CDR1 is SEHNR and CDR2 is FQNEAQ (reference sequence). CDR3 size: 15 residues. V was clipped by 5 bases and J by 5 bases; unmatched bases: 8. The CDR3 sequence: CASSPRDRGWETQYF. Here the CDR3 DNA reads TGTGCCAGCAGCCCGAGGGACAGGGGTTGGGAGACCCAGTACTTC.

The rearrangement links TRBV20-1 to TRBJ1-2; TRBD1 agrees at 7 bases. The CDR3 has 15 amino acids. Germline CDR1 reads DFQATT; CDR2 reads SNEGSKA (reference sequence). Germline trimming cut 6 bases from V and 2 bases from J; bases unmatched to any gene: 12. In DNA form, the CDR3 reads TGCAGTGCGGCCACCCACAGGGGATCGAACTATGGCTACACCTTC. This encodes CSAATHRGSNYGYTF.

The V call is TRBV2, the J call TRBJ2-1; 9 nucleotides line up with TRBD1. The CDR3 runs to 19 residues. Per germline, CDR1 SNHLY and CDR2 FYNNEI. After removal of 2 bases from V and 8 bases from J, the junction contained 19 bases not matched to a gene. CDR3 in amino acids: CASSERFWDRDGSGDEQFF. In DNA, the CDR3 is TGTGCCAGCAGTGAACGGTTTTGGGACAGGGATGGGAGCGGTGATGAGCAGTTCTTC.

This clonotype has more than one count but fewer than ten. The CDR3 protein is CASSTLDSYGYTF. In DNA, the CDR3 is TGTGCCAGCAGTACATTGGACAGTTATGGCTACACCTTC. The chain combines TRBV27 with TRBJ1-2; possibly TRBD1 for D (6 bases). V gave up 5 bases and J gave up 5 bases, with 12 bases separating them. Germline CDR1 and CDR2: MNHEY and SMNVEV (reference sequence). The length of the CDR3 is 13 residues.

V and J are TRBV12-3 or TRBV12-4 and TRBJ2-1, with unresolved D. The CDR3 loop spans 11 amino acids. V shed 6 bases and J shed 9 bases, with 9 bases lying between them. The CDR3 sequence is CASSATSEQFF. The DNA of the CDR3 is TGTGCCAGCAGCGCTACAAGTGAGCAGTTCTTC.

This clonotype was detected only a few times. The gene calls are TRBV6-7 and TRBJ2-6; the D gene is possibly TRBD1 (6 bases). TRBV6-7 is assigned to the ORF class and has an uncertain function. CDR3 length: 19 residues. Between the trimmed V and J ends, which lost 0 bases and 3 bases, there was a span of 18 bases. The CDR3 DNA is TGTGCCAGCAGTTACTCGATGGTTGTGAGGGGGTGTGGGGCCAACGTCCTGACTTTC. Protein: CASSYSMVVRGCGANVLTF.

Details on this clonotype: One end of the junction is discordant with germline, which a read error may explain. This chain connects TRBV7-2 to TRBJ1-1, with TRBD1 identical over 8 bases. The length of the CDR3 is 14 residues. The V gene's germline CDR1 is SGHTA and CDR2 FQGNSA. CDR3 nucleotides: TGTGCCAGCAGCTTGACAGGGGAAATAACTGAAGTTTTCTTT. It specifies CASSLTGEITEVFF.

The gene calls are TRBV7-2 and TRBJ1-5; D is undetermined. V lost 3 bases and J lost 4, with 7 bases in between. CDR1 is SGHTA and CDR2 is FQGNSA in the germline V gene. CDR3 length equals 13 residues. The CDR3 reads CASSFRRNQPQHF. CDR3 nucleotides: TGTGCCAGCAGCTTTCGTAGGAATCAGCCCCAGCATTTT. Based on the CDR3 plus reference TRBV7-2 and TRBJ1-5, the full variable domain is GAGVSQSPSNKVTEKGKDVELRCDPISGHTALYWYRQSLGQGLEFLIYFQGNSAPDKSGLPSDRFSAERTGGSVSTLTIQRTQQEDSAVYLCASSFRRNQPQHFGDGTRLSIL.

This clonotype was picked up a small number of times. This chain uses TRBV9 with TRBJ1-2, with 10 nucleotides matching TRBD1. Germline-derived CDR1 and CDR2 are SGDLS and YYNGEE. The CDR3 is 15 amino acids. V trimming: 1 base; J trimming: 5 bases; junction bases outside the gene matches: 5. CDR3 loop: CASSVSGQGIYGYTF. The CDR3 DNA reads as TGTGCCAGCAGCGTATCGGGACAGGGGATTTATGGCTACACCTTC.

The chain links TRBV20-1 to TRBJ2-5; D gene unclear. The germline CDR1 and CDR2 sequences are DFQATT and SNEGSKA (reference sequence). V lost 3 bases and J 4 bases, leaving 6 bases between the germline ends. This CDR3 comprises 11 residues. In nucleotides, the CDR3 is TGCAGTGCTAGCGCCCCAGAGACCCAGTACTTC. This encodes CSASAPETQYF.

The chain is built from TRBV5-6 and TRBJ2-3, with TRBD1 identical over 7 bases. The CDR3 extends over 15 amino acids. The V gene end was trimmed by 3 bases and the J gene end by 4 bases; junction bases not matched to a gene: 8. Germline values: CDR1 SGHDT, CDR2 YYEEEE. The CDR3 DNA follows: TGTGCCAGCAGCTCAGGACAGGTTGACGCAGATACGCAGTATTTT. This translates into CASSSGQVDADTQYF.

This chain links TRBV18 with TRBJ2-1; 7 bases map to TRBD2. V shed 2 bases and J 6 bases; nucleotides not matched to a gene: 7. CDR3 length: 15 residues. CDR1 and CDR2 (germline): KGHSH, LQKENI. The CDR3 DNA sequence: TGTGCCAGCTCACCAAGGAGGGAGGGCGGCAATGAGCAGTTCTTC. Amino acid sequence: CASSPRREGGNEQFF.

Turning to this clonotype: The junction departs from the called germline gene at one end, perhaps through a read error. The genes are TRBV7-2 and TRBJ2-1; perhaps TRBD1 as D (5 bases). The CDR3 runs 16 residues. Germline CDR1 reads SGHTA; CDR2 reads FQGNSA. CDR3 sequence: CASSEQGALGYNVQFF. CDR3 nucleotide sequence: TGTGCCAGCAGCGAACAAGGGGCTCTTGGCTACAATGTGCAGTTCTTC.